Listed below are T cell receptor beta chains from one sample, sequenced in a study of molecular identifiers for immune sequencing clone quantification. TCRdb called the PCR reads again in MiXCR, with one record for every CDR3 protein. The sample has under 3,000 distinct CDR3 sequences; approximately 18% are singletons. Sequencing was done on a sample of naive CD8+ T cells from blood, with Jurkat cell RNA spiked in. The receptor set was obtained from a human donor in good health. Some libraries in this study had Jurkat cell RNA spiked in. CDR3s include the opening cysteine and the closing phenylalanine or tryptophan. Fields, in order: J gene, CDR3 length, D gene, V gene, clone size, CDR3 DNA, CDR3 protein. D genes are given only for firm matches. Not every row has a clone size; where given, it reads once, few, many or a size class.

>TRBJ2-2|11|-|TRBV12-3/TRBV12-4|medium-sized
TGTGCCAGCAGTTTCATCGGGGAGCTGTTTTTT
CASSFIGELFF
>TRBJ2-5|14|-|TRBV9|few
TGTGCCAGCAGCGTAGGCGGGGGCTCTGAGACCCAGTACTTC
CASSVGGGSETQYF
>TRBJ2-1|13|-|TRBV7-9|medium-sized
TGTGCCAGCAGCTCGGACGCTCTCAGAGAGCAGTTCTTC
CASSSDALREQFF
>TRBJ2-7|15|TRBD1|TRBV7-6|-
TGTGCCAGCAGCTTGGGGGACAGGGAGACGTACGAGCAGTACTTC
CASSLGDRETYEQYF
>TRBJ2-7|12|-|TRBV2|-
TGTGGCAAGCGATTACAGACGAGCGAGCAGTACTTC
CGKRLQTSEQYF
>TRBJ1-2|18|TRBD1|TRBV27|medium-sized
TGTGCCAGCAGTCCCCTCCCCCGGGACAGGGACTCTAACTATGGCTACACCTTC
CASSPLPRDRDSNYGYTF
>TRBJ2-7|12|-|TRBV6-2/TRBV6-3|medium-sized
TGTGCCAGCAGTTATAGGGACTACGAGCAGTACTTC
CASSYRDYEQYF
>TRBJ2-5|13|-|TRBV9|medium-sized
TGTGCCAGCAGCGGGGACTTCCCGGAGACCCAGTACTTC
CASSGDFPETQYF
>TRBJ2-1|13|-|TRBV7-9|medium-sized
TGTGCCAGCAGCTTCCCCCTCGACAATGAGCAGTTCTTC
CASSFPLDNEQFF
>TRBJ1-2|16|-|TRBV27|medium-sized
TGTGCCAGCAGTTCCCCGGGACTTGGGCGGGACTATGGCTACACCTTC
CASSSPGLGRDYGYTF
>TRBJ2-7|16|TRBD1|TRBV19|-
TGTGCCAGTAGTATAGGGACCGGGACAGGGTTCTACGAGCAGTACTTC
CASSIGTGTGFYEQYF
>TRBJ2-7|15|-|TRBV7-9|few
TGTGCCAGCAGCTTACTTAGGGGGGCCTTAGACGAGCAGTACTTC
CASSLLRGALDEQYF
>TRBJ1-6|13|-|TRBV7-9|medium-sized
TGTGCCAGCAGCTTAGGCCTCAATTCACCCCTCCACTTT
CASSLGLNSPLHF
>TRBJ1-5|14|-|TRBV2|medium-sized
TGTGCCAGCAGTGAATGGGGCAGCAATCAGCCCCAGCATTTT
CASSEWGSNQPQHF